This TCR beta chain appears in the sequencing data of a study of Graves' ophthalmopathy and Graves' hyperthyroidism. Lactation, pregnancy, uncontrolled infections and other autoimmune diseases were all grounds for excluding patients. RNA served as the template for amplifying TCR beta CDR3 regions. Scientists carried out first-round RT-PCR using HTBI primers and then a second-round multiplex PCR. TCRdb processed the multiplex PCR reads anew with MiXCR; each CDR3 protein has one entry. The sample gives 500,000 to 700,000 distinct CDR3 sequences, about 20% of which show up once; about 6.6% is in the top ten. The study's findings and limits: Detected in blood as well were most expanded thyroid clonotypes with frequency above 0.001. Sensitivity of 60% to 71% and specificity of 72% to 85% were achieved by the model that predicted ophthalmopathy progression. Sensitivity of around 86% and specificity of 65% to 83% were achieved when a 13-signature model separated ophthalmopathy from stable hyperthyroidism.

The CDR3 contains 14 residues. Trimming stripped 4 bases from V and 5 bases from J, with 15 bases between. In germline, CDR1 is SGHKS, CDR2 YYEKEE (reference sequence). This clonotype was observed many times. Antigen unknown. V and J are TRBV5-5 and TRBJ2-5; D may be TRBD1 (5 bases). The sequence was collected from a woman aged 18-29 years with stable Graves' hyperthyroidism. Some clones in this sample may be carry-over from other donors' samples. The sample taken for sequencing was peripheral blood. The DNA for the CDR3 is TGTGCCAGCAGCCTTCGACAGCAGGAGGAGACCCAGTACTTC. Translated: CASSLRQQEETQYF.